One and the same sample provided the 10 T cell receptor beta chains below, sequenced in a study of CD8 T cells in ankylosing spondylitis. TCRdb reprocessed the 5' RACE reads with MiXCR, giving one entry per CDR3 protein. The table shows 150,000 to 200,000 distinct CDR3 sequences, with around 32% occurring only once. Sequencing used synovial fluid, either unsorted or a sorted T cell fraction (not recorded which). These receptor sequences come from a male donor with ankylosing spondylitis.

This clonotype was seen a few times. This sequence joins TRBV12-3 or TRBV12-4 and TRBJ1-2, with D unresolved. The CDR3 totals 13 residues. Trimming shortened V by 5 bases and J by 7 bases, and 14 bases separated the two germline ends. The CDR3 DNA reads TGTGCCAGCAGTCCCACCCCCTTCAGTGGCTACACCTTC. It yields the protein CASSPTPFSGYTF.

About this clonotype: The germline gene is not matched at one end of the junction; a read error may be the cause. The rearrangement uses TRBV2 and TRBJ1-2; D call uncertain. Per the germline V gene, CDR1 is SNHLY and CDR2 is FYNNEI. There are 18 residues in the CDR3. This CDR3 is CASREGILKGRRLGGYTF. CDR3 DNA: TGTGCCAGCAGGGAAGGTATCCTTAAGGGAAGGCGCCTCGGGGGCTACACCTTC.

This clonotype has only a few counts. The J gene is TRBJ2-1, the V gene TRBV18, with D unclear. CDR3 size: 13 residues. In germline, CDR1 is KGHSH, CDR2 LQKENI. The V end was cut by 8 bases, the J end by 0 bases, with 8 bases between. CDR3 in DNA: TGTGCCAGCAACCAGGTCTCCTACAATGAGCAGTTCTTC. Its translation: CASNQVSYNEQFF.

This clonotype was recorded a few times. The chain uses TRBV5-1 and TRBJ1-2, with TRBD1 identical over 9 bases. V was pared by 3 bases and J by 5 bases, with 11 bases of the junction left unmatched. Germline-derived CDR1 and CDR2 are SGHRS and YFSETQ. CDR3 length: 16 amino acids. The CDR3 region is CASSSPPGQGVYGYTF. As DNA, the CDR3 is TGCGCCAGCAGCTCCCCCCCGGGACAGGGTGTGTATGGCTACACCTTC.

Ten or more counts support this clonotype. The chain carries TRBV7-2 and TRBJ1-1, with 9 bases aligning to TRBD1. Unmatched junction bases numbered 8, after V lost 5 bases and J lost 1 base. CDR3 length equals 16 residues. Germline CDR1 reads SGHTA; CDR2 reads FQGNSA. The CDR3, as DNA: TGTGCCAGCAGCCTAGGGACAGGGACCCCGAACACTGAAGCTTTCTTT. Its translation: CASSLGTGTPNTEAFF.

There are a few counts of this clonotype. This chain uses TRBV10-3 with TRBJ1-1; D perhaps matches TRBD1 (5 bases). Germline CDR1 reads ENHRY; CDR2 reads SYGVKD. This CDR3 has 14 residues. V lost 0 bases and J lost 3, with 8 bases in between. CDR3 DNA: TGTGCCATCAGTGAGTCCGGGGCGTACACTGAAGCTTTCTTT. This translates into CAISESGAYTEAFF.

The CDR3 is CASSLAGGNSYNEQFF. CDR3 DNA sequence: TGCGCCAGCAGCTTGGCCGGCGGGAACTCCTACAATGAGCAGTTCTTC. The chain employs TRBV5-1 and TRBJ2-1; possibly TRBD2 for D (6 bases). Looked up from germline, CDR1 is SGHRS and CDR2 is YFSETQ. The CDR3 sequence is 16 residues long. V lost 0 bases and J lost 0, with 10 bases in between.

The rearrangement uses TRBV29-1 and TRBJ1-2, with TRBD1 identical over 7 bases. The CDR3 is 15 residues long. In germline, CDR1 is SQVTM, CDR2 ANQGSEA. V lost 2 bases, J lost 8 bases, and 14 bases stayed unmatched. The DNA for the CDR3 is TGCAGCGTTGAAACCCCCAGGGGGAGGGAAGGCGGCTACACCTTC. It codes for CSVETPRGREGGYTF.

This rearrangement joins TRBV20-1 to TRBJ2-5, with D possibly TRBD2 on 6 matching bases. Germline V gene data show CDR1 as DFQATT and CDR2 as SNEGSKA (reference sequence). V lost 5 bases to trimming and J lost 5 bases, with 12 bases between them. CDR3 size: 12 residues. CDR3 residues: CSALGLGETQYF. CDR3 DNA sequence: TGCAGTGCTCTGGGACTCGGGGAGACCCAGTACTTC.

The V call is TRBV28, the J call TRBJ1-5; D not resolved. Per the germline V gene, CDR1 is MDHEN and CDR2 is SYDVKM. V was clipped by 3 bases and J by 5 bases, with 5 bases between them. The CDR3 runs 12 residues. The chain's CDR3 is CASSFEYQPQHF. In nucleotides, the CDR3 is TGTGCCAGCAGTTTCGAATATCAGCCCCAGCATTTT.